This T cell receptor (beta chain) was identified during a study of blood T cell repertoires in COVID-19. The data were produced by immunoSEQ multiplex PCR, yet TCRdb's version contains in-frame clones alone and is incomplete. The sample shows around 140,000 clones, roughly nine tenths of them seen only once. Germline CDR1 SGHNT, CDR2 YYREEE (reference sequence). CDR3 size: 16 residues. V lost 5 bases, J lost 7 bases, and 25 bases lay in between. What was sequenced was peripheral blood. This clonotype originated in a human donor in a cohort sampled during active COVID-19. This chain connects TRBV5-4 to TRBJ2-7; a possible D gene is TRBD1 (5 bases). CDR3 loop: CASSSKGPDIRWEQYF. CDR3 nucleotides: TGTGCCAGCAGTTCGAAGGGGCCAGATATACGATGGGAGCAGTACTTC.